These T cell receptor beta chains were read from a single sample in a study of OX40 agonist ivuxolimab in advanced cancers. Generated by immunoSEQ multiplex PCR, the TCRdb table keeps only in-frame clones and is missing some. The sample yields 9,500 to 15,000 clones, approximately 75% seen once. The sample in question was CD4+ or CD8+ T cells sorted from blood, obtained in a trial of the OX40 agonist ivuxolimab. Receptors were obtained from an adult with an advanced solid tumor such as melanoma, head and neck, liver or kidney cancer. CDR3s include the opening cysteine and the closing phenylalanine or tryptophan. A D gene is named only where the DNA matches it firmly. Expanded clones are given a class, and other clones once, few, many or no size at all.

clone size | J gene | D gene | V gene | CDR3 DNA | CDR3 protein
. | TRBJ2-7 | . | TRBV7-2 | TGTGCCAGCAGCTTAGGGGGCGGGGTCGCCTACGAGCAGTACTTC | CASSLGGGVAYEQYF
. | TRBJ2-7 | . | TRBV28 | TGTGCCAGCAGTTTATGGGAGGATACTAGCTCCTACGAGCAGTACTTC | CASSLWEDTSSYEQYF
. | TRBJ2-7 | . | TRBV19 | TGTGCCAGTAGTATAGCGACCACCTACGAGCAGTACTTC | CASSIATTYEQYF
. | TRBJ2-5 | . | TRBV30 | TGTGCCTGGAGTATAGAACAGGGCCTCCAAGAGACCCAGTACTTC | CAWSIEQGLQETQYF
. | TRBJ1-5 | . | TRBV28 | TGTGCCAGCAGTTTAAGGGGGGCTGGTAATCAGCCCCAGCATTTT | CASSLRGAGNQPQHF
. | TRBJ1-5 | TRBD1 | TRBV6-6 | TGTGCCAGCAGTTACGAGACAGGGGATAGCAATCAGCCCCAGCATTTT | CASSYETGDSNQPQHF
. | TRBJ1-4 | . | TRBV6-5 | TGTGCCAGCAGTTACTCGGGGGGCACTGAAAAACTGTTTTTT | CASSYSGGTEKLFF
few | TRBJ2-7 | TRBD1 | TRBV5-1 | TGCGCCAGCAGTACTGGCCGGGACAGTTCCTACGAGCAGTACTTC | CASSTGRDSSYEQYF
. | TRBJ2-1 | . | TRBV11-2 | TGTGCCAGCAGCTTAGTTTCAGGGCTCTACAATGAGCAGTTCTTC | CASSLVSGLYNEQFF
once | TRBJ2-3 | TRBD2 | TRBV7-6 | TGTGCCAGCAGCCGAGGGACTAGCGGCACAGATACGCAGTATTTT | CASSRGTSGTDTQYF
. | TRBJ1-2 | . | TRBV9 | TGTGCCAGCAGTCGGGACACCCCTAACTATGGCTACACCTTC | CASSRDTPNYGYTF
. | TRBJ1-1 | . | TRBV5-5 | TGTGCCAGCAAGGTGAACACTGAAGCTTTCTTT | CASKVNTEAFF
few | TRBJ2-7 | . | TRBV6-5 | TGTGCCAGCAGTTACGACGGCAGCTCCTACGAGCAGTACTTC | CASSYDGSSYEQYF
. | TRBJ1-1 | . | TRBV7-9 | TGTGCCAGCAGCTTAGGGGGCTCTAACACTGAAGCTTTCTTT | CASSLGGSNTEAFF
. | TRBJ2-4 | TRBD1 | TRBV28 | TGTGCCAGCAGTTTATGGACAGGGGACATTCAGTACTTC | CASSLWTGDIQYF
. | TRBJ2-3 | . | TRBV5-6 | TGTGCCAGCAGCTTGGGTCAAGATACGCAGTATTTT | CASSLGQDTQYF
. | TRBJ2-2 | . | TRBV5-4 | TGTGCCAGCAGCTTGGTGGCTGGACGAGGACCATACACCGGGGAGCTGTTTTTT | CASSLVAGRGPYTGELFF
. | TRBJ2-5 | TRBD1 | TRBV6-1 | TGTGCCAGCCAAGGGACAGCTCTGGTGGAGACCCAGTACTTC | CASQGTALVETQYF